Listed below are T cell receptor beta chains from one sample, sequenced in a study of cytomegalovirus exposure and HLA in healthy donors. Data came from immunoSEQ multiplex PCR; TCRdb stores just in-frame clones and leaves some out. The sample totals approximately 37,000 clones. Sequenced material: PBMCs. Receptors originate from a human donor in good health. The CDR3 runs from the conserved cysteine through the conserved F or W.

V gene	J gene	CDR3 protein
TRBV18	TRBJ2-1	CASSRSGGDNEQFF
TRBV2	TRBJ1-1	CASRRQVEAFF
TRBV4-1	TRBJ1-1	CASSQENRSPFLNTEAFF
TRBV7-8	TRBJ2-1	CASSPRTEGRSKNEQFF
TRBV9	TRBJ1-1	CASSAQGQGPMNTEAFF
TRBV18	TRBJ1-6	CASSTQGLNSPLHF
TRBV4-1	TRBJ2-2	CASSFLPTSGGGQTGELFF
TRBV6-1	TRBJ2-7	CASKAGGIYEQYF
TRBV11-2	TRBJ1-3	CASTRTSTRNTIYF
TRBV28	TRBJ1-3	CASTMTGTAGNTIYF
TRBV6-5	TRBJ2-7	CASSKERDKYEQYF
TRBV7-6	TRBJ2-7	CASSPRGGLNEQYF
TRBV4-1	TRBJ1-2	CASSQVAGYGYTF
TRBV25-1	TRBJ1-3	CASSEYRTVRGNTIYF
TRBV29-1	TRBJ1-1	CSVEVRDITEAFF
TRBV28	TRBJ1-1	CASRPGRQGTTEAFF
TRBV2	TRBJ2-1	CARSVRDEQFF
TRBV5-1	TRBJ2-3	CASSSRAGAADTQYF
TRBV5-1	TRBJ2-2	CASSSYGEGAGELFF
TRBV9	TRBJ2-1	CASSVGLGANSYNEQFF
TRBV19	TRBJ1-4	CASGGVATNEKLFF
TRBV27	TRBJ1-3	CASMAGASSGNTIYF
TRBV4-1	TRBJ2-1	CASRDGGQADNEQFF
TRBV20-1	TRBJ2-7	CSARERGEQYF
TRBV19	TRBJ1-5	CASSTEYLQPQHF
TRBV7-9	TRBJ2-6	CASSVGISGANVLTF
TRBV19	TRBJ1-2	CASTRDSRYGYTF
TRBV7-6	TRBJ1-1	CASSLAEGTEAFF
TRBV5-6	TRBJ2-3	CASSLARRTGQIVTDTQYF
TRBV18	TRBJ2-5	CASSPQGSGGETQYF
TRBV6-6	TRBJ1-5	CATNAGNNQPQHF
TRBV4-1	TRBJ2-7	CASSTGLREGLYEQYF
TRBV2	TRBJ2-3	CASRGGLAGEVDTQYF
TRBV4-1	TRBJ1-1	CASSRGIPLQNTEAFF
TRBV18	TRBJ2-2	CASSRTERTGELFF
TRBV30	TRBJ1-4	CACLSRVANEKLFF
TRBV29-1	TRBJ2-7	CSVEGAKKGSYEQYF
TRBV14	TRBJ2-2	CASSLRDRPNTGELFF
TRBV5-1	TRBJ1-1	CASSAGTGGDEAFF
TRBV5-1	TRBJ1-2	CASSLAQGAGYTF
TRBV18	TRBJ1-1	CATTETANTEAFF
TRBV5-1	TRBJ2-7	CASTPYFTGYEQYF
TRBV6-5	TRBJ2-7	CASSYDSKGAYEQYF
TRBV28	TRBJ2-3	CASSTPGLAFLDTQYF
TRBV30	TRBJ1-5	CAWSVQGFSNQPQHF
TRBV9	TRBJ1-2	CASRGVASVYTF
TRBV7-2	TRBJ2-1	CASREAGGAYNEQFF
TRBV4-1	TRBJ2-3	CASSQRGGATDTQYF
TRBV7-2	TRBJ2-7	CASSFHLGQGAYF
TRBV6-1	TRBJ1-5	CASRPGQGSQPQHF
TRBV28	TRBJ1-2	CASSLGQHYNYGYTF
TRBV11-1	TRBJ2-7	CASSLGTGGPIYEQYF
TRBV7-3	TRBJ1-1	CASSLGDRQNTEAFF
TRBV30	TRBJ2-7	CASDHRDRGAAEQYF
TRBV19	TRBJ1-5	CASTDRALNQPQHF
TRBV4-2	TRBJ2-1	CASSPLSYNEQFF
TRBV7-6	TRBJ1-1	CASSFTKDTEAFF
TRBV6-6	TRBJ1-1	CASSSPGQNTEAFF
TRBV6-1	TRBJ1-1	CASSEARRMNTEAFF